The text below deals with one T cell receptor beta chain. What it recognizes is unknown. The source of the sample is a study of vaccination effects on CD4 cells after COVID-19. After expansion with viral peptide pools in the ViraFEST assay, antigen-specific CD4+ T cells were sequenced. Culturing for roughly 9 days preceded CD4+ T cell isolation. Either the mRNA-1273 or the BNT162b2 vaccine was given to participants as two doses. According to the study, vaccine recipients showed no prior SARS-CoV-2 infection and negative nucleocapsid antibodies. PBMC cultures contained around 2 million cells per well, approximately 11 IU/ml IL-2 and roughly 10 ug/ml peptides. Half-medium changes using IL-2 medium occurred on days 3 and 7. Germline V gene lookup returns CDR1 MGHRA and CDR2 YSYEKL. The CDR3 is 16 residues long. V lost 0 bases and J 1 base, leaving 12 bases between the germline ends. General observations from the study: There was marked clonal contraction among infection- and vaccine-induced clones late after vaccination.

This table comes from immunoSEQ multiplex PCR, and its TCRdb copy is limited to in-frame clones, with some not included. The sample lists tens of thousands of clones, under 85% occurring once. Here the sequenced sample was CD4+ T cells from PBMCs cultured with HCoV-NL63 spike peptides, taken after COVID-19 vaccination. This chain uses TRBV4-1 with TRBJ1-1, with D possibly TRBD1 on 5 matching bases. The source of this sequence is a human donor who received a COVID-19 vaccine. The CDR3 loop reads CASSQEWGDSNTEAFF. For the CDR3, the DNA is TGCGCCAGCAGCCAAGAATGGGGGGACTCGAACACTGAAGCTTTCTTT.